The 9 T cell receptor beta chains listed next were all sequenced from one sample in a study of T cells in Graves' hyperthyroidism and ophthalmopathy. Amplification yielded TCR beta CDR3 regions, with RNA transcripts as the source. TCR CDR3 regions were first amplified by RT-PCR with HTBI primers. Using its own MiXCR run on the multiplex PCR reads, TCRdb lists one record per CDR3 protein. In the table there are about 570,000 distinct CDR3 sequences, more than 45% of which are singletons. Sequenced input: peripheral blood or thyroid tissue (not recorded which). These receptors all come from an adult woman with Graves' disease, either hyperthyroidism or ophthalmopathy (not recorded which).

This clonotype was picked up a small number of times. The chain has TRBV25-1 and TRBJ2-5, with D maybe TRBD2 (5 bases). The J call could be wrong; TRBJ2-1 is a better fit for the DNA end. The CDR3 sequence is 16 residues long. Germline V gene sequence: CDR1 MGHDK, CDR2 SYGVNS. The CDR3 spells CASSVPGLARHNEQFF. The CDR3 nucleotides read TGTGCCAGCAGTGTTCCGGGTTTAGCGAGGCACAATGAGCAGTTCTTC.

The gene calls are TRBV12-3 or TRBV12-4 and TRBJ1-4, with D unclear. This CDR3 region has 15 residues. The V end lost 5 bases, the J end lost 5 bases, and 15 bases lay between the germline ends. This CDR3 reads CASSIHSGNNEKLFF. As DNA, the CDR3 is TGTGCCAGCAGTATACATAGCGGGAACAATGAAAAACTGTTTTTT.

V is TRBV29-1 and J is TRBJ2-5; D may be TRBD2 (5 bases). The CDR3 totals 13 residues. CDR1 is SQVTM, CDR2 ANQGSEA, per germline. Trimming removed 7 bases at V and 5 bases at J, with 17 bases between. The CDR3 DNA sequence: TGCAGCGCCATAAGCGTACTAGGGGAGACCCAGTACTTC. Translating it yields CSAISVLGETQYF.

This clonotype showed up many times. The chain recombines TRBV12-3 or TRBV12-4 with TRBJ1-6; possibly TRBD1 for D (5 bases). The CDR3 totals 15 residues. V was pared by 4 bases and J by 5 bases, with 12 bases between. This CDR3 is CASSSRDYHNSPLHF. The CDR3 bases are TGTGCCAGCAGTTCCCGGGACTACCATAATTCACCCCTCCACTTT.

This clonotype was observed many times. The genes are TRBV7-2 and TRBJ1-2; D may be TRBD1 (6 bases). Trimming shortened V by 5 bases and J by 4 bases, and 11 bases separated the two germline ends. CDR1 and CDR2 from the germline V gene are SGHTA and FQGNSA. The CDR3 runs 13 residues. The CDR3 reads CASSNRVGYGYTF. The CDR3 DNA follows: TGTGCCAGCAGCAACAGGGTTGGCTATGGCTACACCTTC.

This chain links TRBV5-1 with TRBJ1-2; D call uncertain. Germline CDR1 SGHRS, CDR2 YFSETQ. The V and J ends lost 3 bases and 3 bases respectively, with 15 bases between them. The CDR3 has 15 residues. The CDR3 spells CASSYDEGDHYGYTF. CDR3 nucleotides: TGCGCCAGCAGCTACGACGAAGGCGATCACTATGGCTACACCTTC.

For this clonotype: Compared with germline, one end of the junction differs, possibly owing to a read error. The J gene is TRBJ2-5, the V gene TRBV12-3 or TRBV12-4; D possibly corresponds to TRBD2 (6 bases). This CDR3 region has 15 residues. The CDR3 coding sequence is TGTGCCAGCGCCCAATGGGACTTGGGTAAAGAGGCCCAGTACTTC. Residues: CASAQWDLGKEAQYF.

This chain uses TRBV20-1 with TRBJ1-2; a weak D match, TRBD1 (6 bases). Germline assignment: CDR1 DFQATT and CDR2 SNEGSKA (reference sequence). The CDR3 length is 15 residues. Trimming left V 3 bases short and J 4 bases short, with 18 bases between. CDR3 DNA sequence: TGCAGTGCTAGTCCTACAGGGCGGGCTGGCTATGGCTACACCTTC. This sequence encodes CSASPTGRAGYGYTF.

This chain connects TRBV7-3 to TRBJ1-4, with D maybe TRBD1 (6 bases). Germline CDR1 is SGHTA and CDR2 is FQGTGA. The V and J ends lost 6 bases and 10 bases respectively, with 21 bases between them. The CDR3 is 15 residues long. CDR3 region: CASRSTGHNPGKLFF. DNA for the CDR3: TGTGCCAGCAGATCGACGGGACATAATCCTGGAAAACTGTTTTTT.